This record concerns one TCR beta chain sequence. Looked up from germline, CDR1 is SGHTA and CDR2 is FQGNSA. The CDR3 totals 15 residues. V lost 2 bases to trimming and J lost 0 bases, with 8 bases between them. Sequenced by immunoSEQ multiplex PCR; TCRdb stores in-frame clones only, minus some. Of 76,000 or so clones listed, 85% are singletons. The source of the sample is a study of OX40 agonist ivuxolimab in advanced cancers. On the study more broadly: Every 2 weeks, ivuxolimab was infused into the patients intravenously at between 0.01 and 10 mg/kg.

This receptor was obtained from an adult with an advanced solid tumor such as melanoma, head and neck, liver or kidney cancer. The sequenced sample was CD4+ or CD8+ T cells sorted from blood, obtained in a trial of the OX40 agonist ivuxolimab. The V gene is TRBV7-2, the J gene TRBJ1-5; D is unresolved. CDR3 residues: CASSLWEGSNQPQHF. CDR3 DNA sequence: TGTGCCAGCAGCTTATGGGAAGGTAGCAATCAGCCCCAGCATTTT.